The 18 T cell receptor beta chains below come from one sample, sequenced in a study of T cells in Graves' hyperthyroidism and ophthalmopathy. RNA transcripts were the template for amplifying TCR beta CDR3 regions. During a first-round RT-PCR of the TCR CDR3, the HTBI primer set was used. TCRdb independently ran MiXCR on the multiplex PCR reads; one entry per CDR3 protein. The sample consists of over 450,000 distinct CDR3 sequences, about a sixth of them appearing once. The specimen was blood. The receptor set was obtained from a woman under 30 with Graves' ophthalmopathy.

The V and J genes are TRBV7-9 and TRBJ2-2, with 13 bases that match TRBD2. There are 20 residues in the CDR3. Per germline, CDR1 SEHNR and CDR2 FQNEAQ (reference sequence). With 5 bases clipped from V and 3 bases from J, the junction kept 15 bases outside the gene matches. The CDR3 loop reads CASSQDTSGGADWDTGELFF. For the CDR3, the DNA is TGTGCCAGCAGCCAAGATACTAGCGGGGGGGCCGACTGGGACACCGGGGAGCTGTTTTTT.

V is TRBV15 and J is TRBJ1-1; D remains ambiguous. The ends were cut back, 5 bases at V and 1 base at J, with 8 bases in the middle. The CDR3 covers 13 residues. Germline CDR1 is LNHNV and CDR2 is YYDKDF (reference sequence). Written as DNA, the CDR3 is TGTGCCACCAGCGAATTACGGAACACTGAAGCTTTCTTT. Residues: CATSELRNTEAFF.

At least ten counts were recorded for this clonotype. The genes are TRBV28 and TRBJ1-2; D perhaps matches TRBD1 (5 bases). The V end was cut by 2 bases, the J end by 5 bases, with 9 bases between. The CDR3 covers 13 residues. Germline assignment: CDR1 MDHEN and CDR2 SYDVKM. CDR3 residues: CASSLGTVYGYTF. CDR3 DNA sequence: TGTGCCAGCAGTTTAGGGACGGTATATGGCTACACCTTC.

The rearrangement links TRBV27 to TRBJ2-7; no clear D gene. V was trimmed by 5 bases and J by 2 bases, leaving 10 bases between them. Germline CDR1 reads MNHEY; CDR2 reads SMNVEV (reference sequence). The CDR3 totals 13 residues. Written as DNA, the CDR3 is TGTGCCAGCAGTCCTGGGCGAGCCTACGAGCAGTACTTC. Protein: CASSPGRAYEQYF.

This chain uses TRBV7-8 with TRBJ1-5; 8 nucleotides match TRBD1. V lost 6 bases, J lost 6 bases, and 10 bases stayed unmatched. The V gene's germline CDR1 is SGHVS and CDR2 FQNEAQ. The CDR3 contains 15 residues. Written as DNA, the CDR3 is TGTGCCAGCAGTTCCGCGACAGGGGTGGGTCAGCCCCAGCATTTT. Translation: CASSSATGVGQPQHF.

This clonotype came up many times. The CDR3 region has the DNA TGCAGCCCCGTAAATGGGAGACCGGGACTTGAAGCTTTCTTT. Translated, it gives CSPVNGRPGLEAFF. The rearrangement uses TRBV20-1 and TRBJ1-1; a weak D match, TRBD1 (5 bases). The germline CDR1 and CDR2 sequences are DFQATT and SNEGSKA (reference sequence). The CDR3 runs to 14 residues.

This clonotype was counted at least ten times. The V call is TRBV20-1, the J call TRBJ2-3, with D possibly TRBD2 on 6 matching bases. The V end lost 5 bases, the J end lost 0 bases, and 12 bases lay between the germline ends. Germline CDR1 reads DFQATT; CDR2 reads SNEGSKA (reference sequence). The CDR3 is made up of 14 amino acids. DNA for the CDR3: TGCAGTGCTGATCTAGCGCCTAGCACAGATACGCAGTATTTT. It translates to CSADLAPSTDTQYF.

This clonotype was recorded a few times. The chain is built from TRBV5-6 and TRBJ1-6; D gene uncertain. This CDR3 region has 14 residues. V lost 1 base to trimming and J lost 5 bases, with 7 bases between them. The germline V gene has CDR1 SGHDT and CDR2 YYEEEE. The DNA for the CDR3 is TGTGCCAGCAGCTTGAGGCTGGATAATTCACCCCTCCACTTT. It translates to CASSLRLDNSPLHF. Together with reference TRBV5-6 and TRBJ1-6, the CDR3 gives the full variable domain: DAGVTQSPTHLIKTRGQQVTLRCSPKSGHDTVSWYQQALGQGPQFIFQYYEEEERQRGNFPDRFSGHQFPNYSSELNVNALLLGDSALYLCASSLRLDNSPLHFGNGTRLTVT.

This clonotype was detected ten times or more. The chain combines TRBV3-1 with TRBJ2-3; 7 bases agree with TRBD2. Germline CDR1 LGHDT, CDR2 YNNKEL (reference sequence). V shed 1 base, J shed 6 bases, and the junction held 1 base outside the gene matches. The CDR3 is made up of 13 amino acids. The CDR3 here is CASSQGRGDTQYF. CDR3 DNA sequence: TGTGCCAGCAGCCAAGGGCGGGGGGATACGCAGTATTTT.

This clonotype came up many times. The rearrangement joins TRBV27 to TRBJ2-1; D gene uncertain. Trimming removed 1 base from V and 3 bases from J, with 4 bases in between. In germline, CDR1 is MNHEY, CDR2 SMNVEV (reference sequence). The length of the CDR3 is 13 residues. The DNA for the CDR3 is TGTGCCAGCAGTTTATGGGGCTACAATGAGCAGTTCTTC. It specifies CASSLWGYNEQFF.

Only a few counts were recorded for this clonotype. The V and J genes are TRBV29-1 and TRBJ2-2, with 15 positions matching TRBD2. Germline lookup yields CDR1 SQVTM and CDR2 ANQGSEA. The CDR3 is 15 residues long. V lost 5 bases to trimming and J lost 6 bases; unmatched junction nucleotides: 4. For the CDR3, the DNA is TGCAGCGTTCGGACTAGCGGGAGGGTGGCCGGGGAGCTGTTTTTT. Its protein product is CSVRTSGRVAGELFF.

V usage is TRBV28 and J usage is TRBJ1-5; TRBD1 might be the D (5 bases). The germline CDR1 and CDR2 sequences are MDHEN and SYDVKM. V was pared by 3 bases and J by 9 bases, with 21 bases between. The CDR3 extends over 16 amino acids. The CDR3 DNA is TGTGCCAGCAGTTTTCCCGGGTACAGGAGGGTCTCGCCCCAGCATTTT. Translating gives CASSFPGYRRVSPQHF.

This clonotype was recorded many times. The chain has TRBV3-1 and TRBJ2-1, with 11 bases matching TRBD2. CDR3 length: 18 amino acids. V shed 3 bases, J shed 5 bases, and the junction held 12 bases outside the gene matches. Germline CDR1 reads LGHDT; CDR2 reads YNNKEL (reference sequence). The CDR3 nucleotides read TGTGCCAGCAGCCAGGAGTCCTCGCTAGCGGGAGGCGACAATGAGCAGTTCTTC. Translation: CASSQESSLAGGDNEQFF.

This chain links TRBV4-1 with TRBJ2-1; 9 bases map to TRBD2. CDR3 length: 17 amino acids. The ends lost 1 base at V and 5 bases at J; junction bases unmatched: 9. Germline CDR1 reads MGHRA; CDR2 reads YSYEKL. CDR3 sequence: CASSQGRGGRAHNEQFF. In DNA, the CDR3 is TGCGCCAGCAGCCAAGGGCGAGGCGGGAGGGCCCACAATGAGCAGTTCTTC.

This clonotype was counted many times. V usage is TRBV27 and J usage is TRBJ1-2, with 11 bases fitting TRBD1. V was pared by 5 bases and J by 4 bases, with 3 bases of the junction left unmatched. This CDR3 contains 14 residues. Germline V gene sequence: CDR1 MNHEY, CDR2 SMNVEV (reference sequence). The CDR3 protein is CASSHGQGAYGYTF. As DNA, the CDR3 is TGTGCCAGCAGTCATGGACAGGGGGCCTATGGCTACACCTTC.

In its sample, this clonotype was seen many times. V gene TRBV11-3 combines with J gene TRBJ1-1; no clear D. CDR1 SGHNT and CDR2 YENEEA come from the germline V gene. The CDR3 runs to 13 residues. With 3 bases removed from V and 4 bases from J, the gap between germline ends came to 9 bases. The CDR3 DNA reads TGTGCCAGCAGCTTGACGTGGGCCACTGAAGCTTTCTTT. It yields the protein CASSLTWATEAFF. The entire variable domain, with the rest obtained from reference TRBV11-3 and TRBJ1-1, is as follows: EAGVVQSPRYKIIEKKQPVAFWCNPISGHNTLYWYLQNLGQGPELLIRYENEEAVDDSQLPKDRFSAERLKGVDSTLKIQPAELGDSAVYLCASSLTWATEAFFGQGTRLTVV.

At least ten counts were recorded for this clonotype. The gene calls are TRBV6-1 and TRBJ2-1; D possibly corresponds to TRBD2 (5 bases). Germline CDR1 reads MNHNS; CDR2 reads SASEGT. Deletions cut 5 bases from V and 7 bases from J, with 12 bases between. The CDR3 runs to 13 residues. CDR3 in DNA: TGTGCCAGCAGTTCTTGGACTTATAATGAGCAGTTCTTC. Translation gives CASSSWTYNEQFF.

This clonotype was observed a handful of times. The chain joins TRBV3-1 to TRBJ2-1, with D possibly matching TRBD2 (6 bases). Germline CDR1 is LGHDT and CDR2 is YNNKEL (reference sequence). The V gene lost 7 bases and the J gene lost 8 bases, with 18 bases spanning the gap. The length of the CDR3 is 14 residues. The CDR3 region is CASTIGGVSHEQFF. Here the CDR3 DNA reads TGTGCCAGCACTATCGGGGGAGTAAGTCATGAGCAGTTCTTC.